These 17 T cell receptor beta chains share one sample of origin, sequenced in a study of OX40 agonist ivuxolimab in advanced cancers. The library was generated by the immunoSEQ multiplex PCR assay. As stored in TCRdb, this immuneACCESS dataset retains in-frame rearrangements with V and J assigned. A fraction of the clones does not appear; measured against another copy, unresolved V genes explain less than half of the discrepancy, and the remainder lacks a known reason. This sample has 65,000 to 80,000 clones in its table, and roughly 93% of those were observed once. The ten biggest clones cover roughly 6.7% of the sample. Source: CD4+ or CD8+ T cells sorted from blood, taken in a trial of the OX40 agonist ivuxolimab. Receptor source: an adult with an advanced solid tumor such as melanoma, head and neck, liver or kidney cancer.

The chain carries TRBV7-2 and TRBJ2-5; no clear D. Germline CDR1 SGHTA, CDR2 FQGNSA. The CDR3 length is 13 residues. Trimming pared 6 bases from V and 1 base from J, leaving 9 bases between. For the CDR3, the DNA is TGTGCCAGCAGTCGAATAATCCAAGAGACCCAGTACTTC. It encodes CASSRIIQETQYF.

The CDR3 DNA reads as TGCGCCAGCAGTGGCGGGACATCGGGCGGCTACGAGCAGTACTTC. It specifies CASSGGTSGGYEQYF. The chain links TRBV10-1 to TRBJ2-7, with D perhaps assigned TRBD1 or TRBD2 (6 bases each). This CDR3 has 15 amino acids. In germline, CDR1 is WNHNN, CDR2 SYGVQD (reference sequence). Trimming cost V 4 bases and J 3 bases, with 16 bases left between them.

The chain has TRBV4-1 and TRBJ1-1; D gene uncertain. The germline V and J ends were trimmed by 8 bases and 1 base, with 14 bases remaining between them. CDR1 MGHRA and CDR2 YSYEKL come from the germline V gene. The CDR3 spans 14 residues. The CDR3 bases are TGCGCCAGCCAAAAGCGGCTTGAGAACACTGAAGCTTTCTTT. This codes for CASQKRLENTEAFF.

This chain links TRBV6-5 with TRBJ1-1; D is perhaps TRBD1 (6 bases). V dropped 0 bases and J dropped 1 base, with 6 bases sitting between them. CDR1 and CDR2 from the germline V gene are MNHEY and SVGAGI. CDR3 length equals 14 residues. CDR3 in amino acids: CASSYSGGNTEAFF. DNA of the CDR3: TGTGCCAGCAGTTACTCAGGGGGGAACACTGAAGCTTTCTTT.

This rearrangement joins TRBV4-3 to TRBJ2-7; 11 bases are a match to TRBD2. The ends lost 3 bases at V and 2 bases at J; junction bases unmatched: 3. CDR1 LGHNA and CDR2 YSLEER come from the germline V gene. This CDR3 comprises 15 residues. CDR3 nucleotide sequence: TGCGCCAGCAGCCAGGTTAGCGGGGGGGCCTACGAGCAGTACTTC. This gives the protein CASSQVSGGAYEQYF.

This rearrangement joins TRBV7-9 to TRBJ1-2; possible D gene TRBD1, 5 bases. V was cut by 2 bases and J by 2 bases, with 24 bases left in between. Germline CDR1 and CDR2: SEHNR and FQNEAQ (reference sequence). This CDR3 has 19 residues. CDR3 in DNA: TGTGCCAGCAGCTTATACCCCCCGAGACAGAGTGCCAGCAACTATGGCTACACCTTC. This codes for CASSLYPPRQSASNYGYTF.

The chain joins TRBV10-2 to TRBJ1-2; maybe TRBD1 (6 bases). Germline CDR1 reads WSHSY; CDR2 reads SAAADI. CDR3 length equals 17 residues. Trimming removed 0 bases from V and 3 bases from J, with 17 bases in between. The CDR3 reads CASSESPLTGGDYGYTF. CDR3 coding DNA: TGCGCCAGCAGTGAGTCCCCCCTAACGGGGGGCGACTATGGCTACACCTTC.

Here the CDR3 reads CASSQVRQGTQPQHF. The CDR3 nucleotides read TGCGCCAGCAGCCAAGTCCGGCAGGGAACTCAGCCCCAGCATTTT. This rearrangement joins TRBV4-3 to TRBJ1-5, with a tentative D call TRBD1 (5 bases). V was cut by 1 base and J by 6 bases, with 13 bases left in between. The germline V gene encodes CDR1 LGHNA and CDR2 YSLEER. CDR3 length equals 15 residues.

The CDR3 DNA is TGTGCCAGCAGCTTAAGGGCAGATACGCAGTATTTT. Protein sequence: CASSLRADTQYF. This chain joins TRBV13 and TRBJ2-3; the D is unclear. There are 12 residues in the CDR3. Looked up from germline, CDR1 is PRHDT and CDR2 is FYEKMQ (reference sequence). V shed 2 bases and J shed 4 bases, with 4 bases lying between them.

The chain employs TRBV7-9 and TRBJ2-1; D is unresolved. This CDR3 contains 12 residues. The germline CDR1 and CDR2 sequences are SEHNR and FQNEAQ (reference sequence). Trimming shortened V by 8 bases and J by 9 bases, and 14 bases separated the two germline ends. CDR3 sequence: CASGSPTSEQFF. As DNA, the CDR3 is TGTGCCAGCGGTAGCCCCACAAGTGAGCAGTTCTTC.

J is TRBJ1-3 and V is TRBV27, with D perhaps TRBD1 (5 bases). The CDR3 sequence is 15 residues long. Germline V gene sequence: CDR1 MNHEY, CDR2 SMNVEV (reference sequence). V lost 0 bases and J lost 1, with 7 bases in between. This CDR3 is CASSLSSGSGNTIYF. Written as DNA, the CDR3 is TGTGCCAGCAGTTTATCCTCAGGGTCTGGAAACACCATATATTTT.

The rearrangement joins TRBV14 to TRBJ2-7, with D tentatively TRBD2 (7 bases). V lost 0 bases and J lost 9, with 12 bases in between. CDR3 length: 13 amino acids. CDR1 is SGHDN, CDR2 FVKESK, per germline. CDR3 DNA sequence: TGTGCCAGCAGCCAAGAAGGGGGGGGGTGGCAGTACTTC. Translated: CASSQEGGGWQYF.

A single count supports this clone. V usage is TRBV13 and J usage is TRBJ2-6; the D is unclear. The V end was cut by 4 bases, the J end by 0 bases, with 13 bases between. CDR3 size: 17 residues. The germline gives CDR1 PRHDT, CDR2 FYEKMQ (reference sequence). The CDR3 nucleotides are TGTGCCAGCAGCTCCAAGACTGTCCCCTCTGGGGCCAACGTCCTGACTTTC. Translating gives CASSSKTVPSGANVLTF.

The chain links TRBV5-6 to TRBJ1-1, with D possibly being TRBD1 (5 bases). Trimming took 1 base from V and 4 from J, leaving 11 bases between them. The CDR3 loop spans 14 amino acids. CDR1 SGHDT and CDR2 YYEEEE come from the germline V gene. The CDR3 here is CASSLTLGLTEAFF. The CDR3, as DNA: TGTGCCAGCAGCTTGACCTTGGGGCTCACTGAAGCTTTCTTT.

The chain uses TRBV19 and TRBJ2-2, with 8 positions matching TRBD2. The CDR3 spans 14 residues. V lost 1 base and J lost 6; bases outside the gene matches: 1. In germline, CDR1 is LNHDA, CDR2 SQIVND (reference sequence). The CDR3 here is CASSIAGGPGELFF. The CDR3 coding sequence is TGTGCCAGTAGTATAGCGGGGGGGCCCGGGGAGCTGTTTTTT.

This sequence joins TRBV7-6 and TRBJ2-5; the D gene is possibly TRBD1 (5 bases). V dropped 1 base and J dropped 2 bases, with 8 bases sitting between them. In germline, CDR1 is SGHVS, CDR2 FNYEAQ. This CDR3 is built from 14 residues. In DNA, the CDR3 is TGTGCCAGCAGCTTAGATACAGGACAAGAGACCCAGTACTTC. Translated, it gives CASSLDTGQETQYF.

V gene TRBV7-9 combines with J gene TRBJ1-4; D is undetermined. The CDR3 consists of 14 residues. Trimming pared 3 bases from V and 4 bases from J, leaving 9 bases between. Germline CDR1 is SEHNR and CDR2 is FQNEAQ (reference sequence). CDR3 sequence (DNA): TGTGCCAGCAGCTTGATTCTCAGTAATGAAAAACTGTTTTTT. Amino acid sequence: CASSLILSNEKLFF.